The 29 T cell receptor beta chains given below trace back to one sample, sequenced in a study of cytomegalovirus exposure and HLA in healthy donors. The PCR was carried out with 60 Vbeta primers and 13 Jbeta primers. Clones were read by immunoSEQ multiplex PCR, and TCRdb kept only the in-frame ones, dropping some. This table holds some 53,000 clones. Sequences were obtained from PBMCs. The receptors were sampled from a woman aged 55-70 years in good health and CMV-seropositive.

The rearrangement joins TRBV7-2 to TRBJ2-3; TRBD1 might be the D (6 bases). The CDR3 totals 16 residues. V was cut by 5 bases and J by 5 bases, with 20 bases left in between. Looked up from germline, CDR1 is SGHTA and CDR2 is FQGNSA. Written as DNA, the CDR3 is TGTGCCAGCAGCCCTTGGGGGCGCCATGCGGGAGATACGCAGTATTTT. It specifies CASSPWGRHAGDTQYF.

V usage is TRBV18 and J usage is TRBJ2-7; TRBD2 matches at 8 bases. The CDR3 runs to 16 residues. CDR1 is KGHSH and CDR2 is LQKENI in the germline V gene. The junction had 12 bases not matched to a gene; V was cut back by 6 bases and J by 2 bases. Written as DNA, the CDR3 is TGTGCCAGCTCTGCCGGAGCGGGGGCAGGCGCCTACGAGCAGTACTTC. Residues: CASSAGAGAGAYEQYF.

The chain joins TRBV19 to TRBJ1-1; a possible D gene is TRBD1 (5 bases). The CDR3 is made up of 14 amino acids. CDR1 is LNHDA, CDR2 SQIVND, per germline (reference sequence). V was cut by 4 bases and J by 5 bases, with 14 bases left in between. Here the CDR3 DNA reads TGTGCCAGTAGTACTCCGACAGCGGGGACTGAAGCTTTCTTT. It codes for CASSTPTAGTEAFF.

The chain recombines TRBV9 with TRBJ2-7; 11 positions agree with TRBD1. Trimming removed 3 bases from V and 5 bases from J; junction bases left unmatched: 7. The germline V gene has CDR1 SGDLS and CDR2 YYNGEE. The length of the CDR3 is 15 residues. DNA of the CDR3: TGTGCCAGCAGCGCCTACGGGACAGGGGGGGACGAGCAGTACTTC. It translates to CASSAYGTGGDEQYF.

The V gene is TRBV5-1, the J gene TRBJ2-7; weak D call: TRBD1 (6 bases). Germline V gives CDR1 SGHRS, CDR2 YFSETQ. Trimming removed 8 bases from V and 1 base from J, with 13 bases in between. This CDR3 has 13 amino acids. The CDR3 reads CASRRQESYEQYF. The DNA for the CDR3 is TGCGCCAGTAGAAGACAGGAGTCCTACGAGCAGTACTTC. The variable domain in full, with the rest retrieved from reference TRBV5-1 and TRBJ2-7, is KAGVTQTPRYLIKTRGQQVTLSCSPISGHRSVSWYQQTPGQGLQFLFEYFSETQRNKGNFPGRFSGRQFSNSRSEMNVSTLELGDSALYLCASRRQESYEQYFGPGTRLTVT.

CDR3 residues: CATGRNQDTIYF. The CDR3 nucleotides are TGTGCCACCGGAAGAAACCAGGACACCATATATTTT. V and J are TRBV19 and TRBJ1-3; no clear D. CDR1 LNHDA and CDR2 SQIVND come from the germline V gene (reference sequence). This CDR3 region has 12 residues. With 10 bases removed from V and 8 bases from J, the gap between germline ends came to 15 bases. Looking up the rest from reference TRBV19 and TRBJ1-3 gives the full variable domain: DGGITQSPKYLFRKEGQNVTLSCEQNLNHDAMYWYRQDPGQGLRLIYYSQIVNDFQKGDIAEGYSVSREKKESFPLTVTSAQKNPTAFYLCATGRNQDTIYFGEGSWLTVV.

In regard to this clone: One end of the junction is discordant with germline, which a read error may explain. V is TRBV7-7 and J is TRBJ2-7, with D possibly being TRBD1 (6 bases). CDR3 length: 14 amino acids. Germline CDR1 SSHAT, CDR2 FNYEAQ (reference sequence). CDR3 residues: CASSATGLTYEQYF. DNA of the CDR3: TGTGCTAGCAGCGCTACAGGGCTTACCTACGAGCAGTACTTC.

The V and J genes are TRBV10-3 and TRBJ2-7; 9 bases are shared with TRBD1. CDR3 length: 14 residues. V trimming: 5 bases; J trimming: 5 bases; junction bases outside the gene matches: 7. Germline CDR1 reads ENHRY; CDR2 reads SYGVKD. CDR3 sequence (DNA): TGTGCCATCAGTCCCGGGACAGGGAACCACGAGCAGTACTTC. Its protein product is CAISPGTGNHEQYF.

J is TRBJ2-7 and V is TRBV19; TRBD2 matches at 7 bases. This CDR3 is built from 15 residues. Germline V lookup: CDR1 LNHDA, CDR2 SQIVND (reference sequence). Germline trimming cut 5 bases from V and 2 bases from J; bases unmatched to any gene: 9. CDR3 coding DNA: TGTGCCAGTAGTCCCATAGCGGGTAATACCTACGAGCAGTACTTC. It translates to CASSPIAGNTYEQYF.

The V and J genes are TRBV6-1 and TRBJ2-1; possibly TRBD1 for D (6 bases). The length of the CDR3 is 15 residues. V lost 5 bases, J lost 4 bases, and 15 bases lay in between. Germline V gene sequence: CDR1 MNHNS, CDR2 SASEGT. CDR3: CASSTEGDGYNEQFF. Written as DNA, the CDR3 is TGTGCCAGCAGTACAGAGGGGGACGGTTACAATGAGCAGTTCTTC.

J is TRBJ1-2 and V is TRBV27; 9 bases match TRBD1. The CDR3 spans 18 residues. V lost 4 bases to trimming and J lost 5 bases; unmatched junction nucleotides: 17. Germline V gene lookup returns CDR1 MNHEY and CDR2 SMNVEV (reference sequence). The CDR3 DNA follows: TGTGCCAGCAGTTCCCGGGGGACAGGGTGGTACCCTATATATGGCTACACCTTC. Its protein is CASSSRGTGWYPIYGYTF.

The chain joins TRBV15 to TRBJ1-2; 8 nucleotides match TRBD1. The V gene's germline CDR1 is LNHNV and CDR2 YYDKDF (reference sequence). This CDR3 has 20 amino acids. The J segment lost 7 bases and the V segment lost 0 bases, leaving 22 bases of the junction unmatched. The CDR3 nucleotides read TGTGCCACCAGCAGAGAAGTTTCCCTCGGACAGGGATACGAAATGAGTGGCTACACCTTC. Its protein product is CATSREVSLGQGYEMSGYTF.

The V call is TRBV7-6, the J call TRBJ1-4; a weak D match, TRBD1 (6 bases). Trimming stripped 1 base from V and 6 bases from J, with 12 bases between. The V gene's germline CDR1 is SGHVS and CDR2 FNYEAQ. This CDR3 has 15 amino acids. CDR3: CASSLVYRVDEKLFF. CDR3 bases: TGTGCCAGCAGCTTAGTATACAGGGTGGATGAAAAACTGTTTTTT.

CDR3 nucleotide sequence: TGTGCCAGCTCACTCGGGACACTGAACACTGAAGCTTTCTTT. Amino acid sequence: CASSLGTLNTEAFF. V usage is TRBV18 and J usage is TRBJ1-1; TRBD1 is a possible D gene (6 bases). The germline V gene encodes CDR1 KGHSH and CDR2 LQKENI. CDR3 size: 14 residues. With 4 bases removed from V and 0 bases from J, the gap between germline ends came to 9 bases. Full variable domain (rest looked up from reference TRBV18 and TRBJ1-1): NAGVMQNPRHLVRRRGQEARLRCSPMKGHSHVYWYRQLPEEGLKFMVYLQKENIIDESGMPKERFSAEFPKEGPSILRIQQVVRGDSAAYFCASSLGTLNTEAFFGQGTRLTVV.

The chain recombines TRBV6-5 with TRBJ2-7; 7 bases align to TRBD1. V lost 6 bases, J lost 2 bases, and 4 bases stayed unmatched. Looked up from germline, CDR1 is MNHEY and CDR2 is SVGAGI. This CDR3 region has 13 residues. CDR3 protein: CASRRQGAYEQYF. For the CDR3, the DNA is TGTGCCAGCAGACGACAGGGCGCCTACGAGCAGTACTTC.

This chain links TRBV4-1 with TRBJ1-1; the D gene is possibly TRBD1 (5 bases). Germline V lookup: CDR1 MGHRA, CDR2 YSYEKL. The CDR3 contains 15 residues. V was trimmed by 0 bases and J by 3 bases, leaving 11 bases between them. This CDR3 reads CASSQDVGGYTEAFF. CDR3 DNA sequence: TGCGCCAGCAGCCAAGACGTGGGGGGGTACACTGAAGCTTTCTTT.

The chain combines TRBV5-6 with TRBJ1-1; D is possibly TRBD1 (5 bases). Between the trimmed V and J ends, which lost 2 bases and 4 bases, there was a span of 15 bases. CDR1 is SGHDT, CDR2 YYEEEE, per germline. The CDR3 has 15 residues. The CDR3 region has the DNA TGTGCCAGCAGCTTAACAGGTTGGGGTGGCACTGAAGCTTTCTTT. Translated, it gives CASSLTGWGGTEAFF.

The chain uses TRBV4-3 and TRBJ2-1, with D perhaps TRBD1 (7 bases). Germline lookup yields CDR1 LGHNA and CDR2 YSLEER. Trimming cost V 4 bases and J 0 bases, with 19 bases left between them. The CDR3 spans 18 residues. Here the CDR3 DNA reads TGCGCCAGCAGCCTCCAGGGGGGTACAGGGCTCTCCTACAATGAGCAGTTCTTC. This translates into CASSLQGGTGLSYNEQFF.

CDR3 nucleotides: TGTGCCAGCAGTTCGACAGGGGGGGGTCAGCCCCAGCATTTT. It translates to CASSSTGGGQPQHF. This sequence joins TRBV28 and TRBJ1-5; TRBD1 aligns across 9 bases. Germline CDR1 is MDHEN and CDR2 is SYDVKM. The CDR3 runs to 14 residues. J gave up 6 bases and V 4 bases, and 4 bases lay outside the gene matches.

The V call is TRBV2, the J call TRBJ1-6; no clear D gene. V dropped 6 bases and J dropped 7 bases, with 10 bases sitting between them. Germline V CDR1 and CDR2: SNHLY, FYNNEI. The CDR3 runs to 13 residues. The CDR3 nucleotides are TGTGCCAGCAGCGACTACTTCAATTCACCCCTCCACTTT. As protein: CASSDYFNSPLHF.

The V gene is TRBV29-1, the J gene TRBJ1-2, with D hard to call. From germline, CDR1 is SQVTM and CDR2 ANQGSEA. CDR3 length: 11 residues. The ends were cut back, 6 bases at V and 2 bases at J, with 7 bases in the middle. The CDR3 reads CSVFENYGYTF. Here the CDR3 DNA reads TGCAGCGTATTCGAGAACTATGGCTACACCTTC.

This chain connects TRBV4-1 to TRBJ1-1; D is perhaps TRBD1 (5 bases). The V end was cut by 4 bases, the J end by 6 bases, with 15 bases between. Germline V lookup: CDR1 MGHRA, CDR2 YSYEKL. The CDR3 runs to 14 residues. The CDR3 spells CASSPAQGSPEAFF. The CDR3 nucleotides are TGCGCCAGCAGCCCAGCTCAGGGTAGCCCTGAAGCTTTCTTT.

The chain employs TRBV18 and TRBJ1-1; D uncertain. Looked up from germline, CDR1 is KGHSH and CDR2 is LQKENI. The V gene lost 0 bases and the J gene lost 1 base, with 12 bases spanning the gap. This CDR3 spans 16 amino acids. CDR3 loop: CASSPPGLLTNTEAFF. Written as DNA, the CDR3 is TGTGCCAGCTCACCACCGGGCTTACTTACGAACACTGAAGCTTTCTTT.

The V call is TRBV5-1, the J call TRBJ2-7; D is perhaps TRBD2 (6 bases). CDR3 length: 14 amino acids. V dropped 2 bases and J dropped 3 bases, with 12 bases sitting between them. Germline V gene sequence: CDR1 SGHRS, CDR2 YFSETQ. The CDR3 loop is CASSLAGSDYEQYF. In DNA, the CDR3 is TGCGCCAGCAGCTTAGCGGGTTCTGACTACGAGCAGTACTTC. The whole variable domain, filled in from reference TRBV5-1 and TRBJ2-7, reads KAGVTQTPRYLIKTRGQQVTLSCSPISGHRSVSWYQQTPGQGLQFLFEYFSETQRNKGNFPGRFSGRQFSNSRSEMNVSTLELGDSALYLCASSLAGSDYEQYFGPGTRLTVT.

The chain is built from TRBV15 and TRBJ1-1; no reliable D call. Trimming cost V 1 base and J 0 bases, with 9 bases left between them. The germline gives CDR1 LNHNV, CDR2 YYDKDF (reference sequence). The CDR3 runs 15 residues. Written as DNA, the CDR3 is TGTGCCACCAGCAGAGTGCGGGCTATGAACACTGAAGCTTTCTTT. Translation: CATSRVRAMNTEAFF.

The chain employs TRBV7-2 and TRBJ1-4; tentative D call: TRBD1 (6 bases). The CDR3 is made up of 16 amino acids. V was shortened by 5 bases and J by 0 bases, with 13 bases between the two germline ends. Per germline, CDR1 SGHTA and CDR2 FQGNSA. The CDR3 DNA sequence: TGTGCCAGCAGCCCCGTAGGGACAACAACTAATGAAAAACTGTTTTTT. Encoded protein: CASSPVGTTTNEKLFF.

This chain links TRBV5-6 with TRBJ2-7, with 7 bases fitting TRBD1. J lost 4 bases, V lost 5 bases, and 12 bases had no gene match. There are 15 residues in the CDR3. Germline values: CDR1 SGHDT, CDR2 YYEEEE. The CDR3 bases are TGTGCCAGCAGTTTAAGGGGGCTAGCATCATACGAGCAGTACTTC. Protein sequence: CASSLRGLASYEQYF. Using reference TRBV5-6 and TRBJ2-7 for the parts outside the CDR3, the full variable domain is DAGVTQSPTHLIKTRGQQVTLRCSPKSGHDTVSWYQQALGQGPQFIFQYYEEEERQRGNFPDRFSGHQFPNYSSELNVNALLLGDSALYLCASSLRGLASYEQYFGPGTRLTVT.

J is TRBJ1-2 and V is TRBV11-2, with 11 bases aligning to TRBD1. The length of the CDR3 is 15 residues. Germline loops: CDR1 SGHAT, CDR2 FQNNGV. J lost 8 bases, V lost 5 bases, and 10 bases had no gene match. The CDR3 protein is CASSPRTGGVWGYTF. The DNA for the CDR3 is TGTGCCAGCAGCCCGCGGACAGGGGGCGTATGGGGCTACACCTTC.

The genes are TRBV4-3 and TRBJ2-3, with D maybe TRBD2 (7 bases). The CDR3 is 16 residues long. Germline V gene lookup returns CDR1 LGHNA and CDR2 YSLEER. V lost 0 bases and J lost 3, with 13 bases in between. Written as DNA, the CDR3 is TGCGCCAGCAGCCAAGATTGGGGGGGGCGGACAGATACGCAGTATTTT. It codes for CASSQDWGGRTDTQYF.